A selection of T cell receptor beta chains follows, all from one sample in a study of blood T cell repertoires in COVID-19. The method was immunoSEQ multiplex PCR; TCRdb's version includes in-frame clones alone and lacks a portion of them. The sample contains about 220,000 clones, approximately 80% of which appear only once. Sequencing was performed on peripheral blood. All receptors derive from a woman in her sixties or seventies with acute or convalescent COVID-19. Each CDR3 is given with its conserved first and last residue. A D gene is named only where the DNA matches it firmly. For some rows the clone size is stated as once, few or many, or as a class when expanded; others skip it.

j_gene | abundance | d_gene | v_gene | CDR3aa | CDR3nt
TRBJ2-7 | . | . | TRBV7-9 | CASSLGIAIEGRYEQYF | TGTGCCAGCAGCTTAGGTATCGCAATAGAGGGGAGGTACGAGCAGTACTTC
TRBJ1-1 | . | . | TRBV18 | CASSPSNTEAFF | TGTGCCAGCTCACCCTCGAACACTGAAGCTTTCTTT
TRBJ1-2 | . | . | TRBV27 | CASSFHVLSGYTF | TGTGCCAGCAGTTTTCACGTTTTGAGTGGCTACACCTTC
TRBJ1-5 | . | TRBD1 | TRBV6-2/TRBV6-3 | CASSRTGNSNQPQHF | TGTGCCAGCAGTAGGACAGGGAATAGCAATCAGCCCCAGCATTTT
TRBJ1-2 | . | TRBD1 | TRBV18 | CASSPQGAYGYTF | TGTGCCAGCTCACCTCAGGGGGCCTATGGCTACACCTTC
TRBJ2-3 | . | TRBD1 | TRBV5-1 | CASSLDGTATDTQYF | TGCGCCAGCAGCTTGGACGGGACAGCGACAGATACGCAGTATTTT
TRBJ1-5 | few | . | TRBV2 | CASNYGGSQPQHF | TGTGCCAGCAATTATGGAGGGTCTCAGCCCCAGCATTTT
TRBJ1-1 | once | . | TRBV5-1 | CASSPGAGLQSEAFF | TGCGCCAGCAGCCCTGGAGCGGGCTTGCAGAGCGAAGCTTTCTTT
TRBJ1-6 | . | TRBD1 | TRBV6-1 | CASSERTGGSYNSPLHF | TGTGCCAGCAGTGAAAGGACAGGAGGCTCCTATAATTCACCCCTCCACTTT
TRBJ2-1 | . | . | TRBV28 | CASSSGARVIYNEQFF | TGTGCCAGCAGTTCAGGGGCGCGGGTTATCTACAATGAGCAGTTCTTC
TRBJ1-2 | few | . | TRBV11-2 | CASSFPGAYYGYTF | TGTGCCAGCAGCTTCCCCGGTGCTTACTATGGCTACACCTTC
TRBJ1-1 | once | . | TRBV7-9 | CASRNERTEAFF | TGTGCCAGCAGAAATGAGAGGACTGAAGCTTTCTTT
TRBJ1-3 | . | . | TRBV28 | CASSLEWHRVGTIYF | TGTGCCAGCAGTTTGGAGTGGCATCGCGTGGGCACCATATATTTT
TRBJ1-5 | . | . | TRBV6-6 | CASSYLSNQPQHF | TGTGCCAGCAGTTATCTTAGCAATCAGCCCCAGCATTTT
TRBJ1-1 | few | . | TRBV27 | CASSFSQVIHGTEAFF | TGTGCCAGCAGTTTCTCGCAGGTAATTCATGGCACTGAAGCTTTCTTT
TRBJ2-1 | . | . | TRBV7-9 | CASSWGSGAPLLDEQFF | TGTGCCAGCAGCTGGGGATCTGGGGCACCCCTTCTCGATGAGCAGTTCTTC
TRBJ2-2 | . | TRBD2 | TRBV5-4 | CASSLDSGGALPGELFF | TGTGCCAGCAGCCTAGATAGCGGGGGGGCCTTACCCGGGGAGCTGTTTTTT
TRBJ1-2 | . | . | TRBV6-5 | CASSYGGMGGYTF | TGTGCCAGCAGTTACGGGGGGATGGGAGGCTACACCTTC
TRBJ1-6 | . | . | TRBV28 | CASSLLRDSPLHF | TGTGCCAGCAGTCTCCTCAGGGATTCACCCCTCCACTTT
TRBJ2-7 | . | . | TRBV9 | CASSVGGRGLYEQYF | TGTGCCAGCAGCGTAGGTGGCAGGGGATTGTACGAGCAGTACTTC
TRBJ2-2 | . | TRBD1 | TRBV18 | CASTGQGTYPDTGELFF | TGTGCCAGCACTGGACAGGGGACCTACCCGGACACCGGGGAGCTGTTTTTT
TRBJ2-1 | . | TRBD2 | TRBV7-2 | CASSPGTRGGNEQFF | TGTGCCAGCAGCCCAGGGACTAGGGGTGGGAATGAGCAGTTCTTC
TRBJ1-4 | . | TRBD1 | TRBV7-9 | CASSLGQGSTNEKLFF | TGTGCCAGCAGCTTGGGACAGGGCTCAACTAATGAAAAACTGTTTTTT
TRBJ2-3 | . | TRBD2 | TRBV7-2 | CASSSWTSVTDTQYF | TGTGCCAGCAGCTCCTGGACTAGCGTGACAGATACGCAGTATTTT
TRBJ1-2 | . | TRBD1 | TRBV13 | CASRPDRVDYGYTF | TGTGCCAGCAGACCCGACAGGGTCGACTATGGCTACACCTTC
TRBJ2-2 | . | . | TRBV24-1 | CATSDLGRGNTGELFF | TGTGCCACCAGTGATTTGGGCAGGGGAAACACCGGGGAGCTGTTTTTT
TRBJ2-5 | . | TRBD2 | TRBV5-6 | CASSPSGGRLQETQYF | TGTGCCAGCAGCCCTAGCGGGGGTCGACTACAAGAGACCCAGTACTTC
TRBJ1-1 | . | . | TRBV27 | CASSPGQLTEAFF | TGTGCCAGCAGTCCTGGACAGTTGACTGAAGCTTTCTTT
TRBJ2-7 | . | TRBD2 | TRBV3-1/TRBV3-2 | CASSQTGTSGGASYEQYF | TGTGCCAGCAGCCAAACCGGGACTAGCGGGGGGGCCTCCTACGAGCAGTACTTC
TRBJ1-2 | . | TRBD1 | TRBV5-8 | CASSPTGTGGIGYTF | TGTGCCAGCAGCCCGACGGGGACAGGGGGAATTGGCTACACCTTC
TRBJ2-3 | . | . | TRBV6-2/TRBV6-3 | CASTPGAATQYF | TGTGCCAGCACCCCGGGGGCGGCTACGCAGTATTTT
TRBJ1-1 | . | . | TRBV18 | CASSPTGNTEAFF | TGTGCCAGCTCACCGACAGGGAACACTGAAGCTTTCTTT
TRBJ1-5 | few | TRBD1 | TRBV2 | CASRLQTGVGQPQHF | TGTGCCAGCAGACTACAAACAGGGGTTGGTCAGCCCCAGCATTTT
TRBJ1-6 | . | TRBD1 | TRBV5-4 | CASSFSQGAYSPLHF | TGTGCCAGCAGCTTTTCTCAGGGGGCATATTCACCCCTCCACTTT
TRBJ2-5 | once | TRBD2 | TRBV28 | CASSWLAGGLQETQYF | TGTGCCAGCAGTTGGCTAGCGGGGGGCCTCCAAGAGACCCAGTACTTC
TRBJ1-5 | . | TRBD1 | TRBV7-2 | CASSPRQGSRHQPQHF | TGTGCCAGCAGCCCCCGACAGGGTTCTCGCCATCAGCCCCAGCATTTT
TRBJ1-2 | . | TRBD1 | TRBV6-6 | CASSYADRAGSYGYTF | TGTGCCAGCAGTTACGCCGACAGGGCAGGGAGCTATGGCTACACCTTC
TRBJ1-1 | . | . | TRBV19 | CASSAGRAITEAFF | TGTGCCAGTAGTGCGGGACGGGCGATCACTGAAGCTTTCTTT
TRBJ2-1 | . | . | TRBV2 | CASSQSSGTSYNEQFF | TGTGCCAGCAGTCAAAGCTCAGGAACCTCCTACAATGAGCAGTTCTTC
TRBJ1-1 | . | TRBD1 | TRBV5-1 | CASTPDRGETEAFF | TGCGCCAGCACCCCGGACAGGGGGGAAACTGAAGCTTTCTTT
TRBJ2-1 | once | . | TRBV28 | CATQGSYEQFF | TGTGCCACTCAGGGTTCCTATGAGCAGTTCTTC
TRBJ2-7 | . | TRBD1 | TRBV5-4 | CASSSTGTNYEQYF | TGTGCCAGCAGCTCGACAGGGACCAATTACGAGCAGTACTTC
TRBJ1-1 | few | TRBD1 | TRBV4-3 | CASSQIQGVGTEAFF | TGCGCCAGCAGCCAAATACAGGGGGTAGGCACTGAAGCTTTCTTT
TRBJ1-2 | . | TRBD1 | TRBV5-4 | CASSRKDRRYGYTF | TGTGCCAGCAGCAGAAAGGACAGGAGATATGGCTACACCTTC
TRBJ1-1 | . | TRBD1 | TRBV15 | CATSRDPGQGTEAFF | TGTGCCACCAGCAGAGATCCGGGACAGGGGACTGAAGCTTTCTTT
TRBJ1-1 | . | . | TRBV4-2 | CASSPDRALNTEAFF | TGTGCCAGCAGCCCCGACAGAGCCTTGAACACTGAAGCTTTCTTT
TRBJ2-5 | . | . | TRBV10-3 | CAISYSGETQYF | TGTGCCATCAGTTACAGTGGGGAGACCCAGTACTTC
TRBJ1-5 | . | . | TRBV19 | CASSISGTYSNQPQHF | TGTGCCAGTAGTATTTCCGGTACTTATAGCAATCAGCCCCAGCATTTT